This record concerns one TCR beta chain sequence. The antigen it recognizes is unknown. No quality values exist for individual bases; no much larger clone is one base distant. This sample is part of a study of Tregs in tolerant kidney transplant recipients (dated by TCRdb to about 2019). General notes on the study: The transplants used related donors with nonmyeloablative bone marrow transplantation, and mixed chimerism in the human trials was transient. The study applied TCRbeta sequencing to find donor-specific regulatory T cells before combined kidney and bone marrow transplantation and then followed those same cells after transplant.

Reading the label with the study, this specimen's time point is: blood sample drawn before combined kidney and bone marrow transplant. Thawed PBMCs were FACS-sorted into unstimulated Tregs (CD4+CD25+CD127-), CD4+ non-Tregs (CD4+CD25-), CD4 cells and CD8 cells. The patients were several recipients of combined kidney and bone marrow transplants from the ITN036ST trial, and samples were available only from these trial subjects. Healthy control blood was processed to PBMCs with a Ficoll density gradient and then cryopreserved, whereas patient PBMCs were collected both before and after transplant. The CDR3 goes from the cysteine to the phenylalanine over 14 residues. Left in the record is the CDR3 DNA by itself, 42 bases read in frame from the first base. The germline V gene (reference sequence) provides CDR1 MNHEY and CDR2 SMNVEV. The junction shows trimming of 4 bases on V and 2 bases on J, plus 9 bases between the germline ends.

For TCRbeta CDR3 sequencing, genomic DNA was extracted from sorted cells using the QIAGEN DNeasy Blood and Tissue Kit. High-throughput TCRbeta CDR3 sequencing was carried out commercially through immunoSEQ, with PCR amplification with bias correction and internal controls included. The study's own analysis went as follows. Unique productive TCRbeta sequences were defined by CDR3 nucleotide sequence where primers matched, and otherwise by CDR3 amino acid sequence together with Vbeta and Jbeta genes. As a correction for sorting error, sequences shared between sorted populations at a frequency ratio of 2:1 or less were discarded, and the remaining shared sequences were assigned to the higher population. Donor-reactive sequences were defined as at least 5-fold expanded in CFSE-low cells versus unstimulated cells, with frequency of at least 0.01% in CFSE-low cells. Jensen-Shannon divergence, calculated on the top 100 TCRbeta sequences ranked by frequency, was used to quantify repertoire divergence. For samples with multiple sequencing runs, sorting error was corrected separately for each run before the runs were pooled. TCRdb carries this immuneACCESS record with in-frame sequences only. Its versions omit some clonotypes, under half of them owing to an unresolved V gene in the studies checked, with the rest unexplained. V and J calls and clone size are as listed in that table; D and trimming were resolved from the DNA. The table for this sample lists about 100,000 clones; 93% of them were counted only once. The ten most abundant clones make up 0.46% of the sample.

Summary of the overall study and its limitations: Donor-specific Treg expansion was found to exceed global Treg expansion in tolerant patients, suggesting antigen-driven rather than nonspecific expansion. Although technical replication error seemed to be minimal, the question of biological reproducibility was not addressed directly. Because the study included only a small number of patients, the results must be confirmed in larger populations and under other immunosuppression protocols. Because the PCR primers were changed over time for some patients, nucleotide-level comparison could not be performed across the samples from those patients. The most biologically relevant and donor-specific TCRbeta repertoire appeared to be identified by expanding Tregs with activated donor B cells.

The receptor chain draws on TRBV27 and TRBJ2-1; TRBD1 might be the D gene, on 5 matching bases. The source material was CD4+ T cells from blood, sampled before the transplant. This TCR derives from a human donor who received a combined kidney and bone marrow transplant. The DNA sequence is as follows: TGTGCCAGCAGTTCCCAGGGTCCCTACAATGAGCAGTTCTTC. It codes for CASSSQGPYNEQFF.